Sequencing of this TCR beta chain was carried out in a study of tumor and adjacent non-tumor tissue in lung cancer. Whole-study context: The patients, 10 to 11 men and several women, were about 30 to 85 with stage I to III disease. General observations from the study: In normal lung, the top 100 clones were significantly more dominant than in tumor.

This sample's RNA came from whole unsorted tissue. Distant lung tissue was collected more than 3 cm away from the tumor edge. As for this clonotype: Antigen unknown. Germline is not matched at one junction end, which may reflect a read error.

Three rounds of nested PCR, following a modified ARM-PCR protocol, produced the TCRbeta library. TCRdb fed the multiplex PCR reads into MiXCR, producing one record per CDR3 protein. The sample yields approximately 80,000 distinct CDR3 sequences, 65% to 85% seen once. Sequencing used distant non-tumor lung tissue. This receptor was obtained from a man in his fifties or sixties with non-small cell lung cancer.

CDR3 protein: CVSSARRAQVGITGAFF. Here the CDR3 DNA reads TGTGTCAGCAGTGCCCGGCGGGCGCAGGTTGGGATCACTGGAGCTTTCTTT. The chain uses TRBV6-1 and TRBJ1-1; the D is unclear. CDR3 length: 17 amino acids. The germline CDR1 and CDR2 sequences are MNHNS and SASEGT.